This T cell receptor (beta chain) was documented in a study of technical replicates of blood from four donors listed by TCRdb under 2017. Library preparation was by the immunoSEQ multiplex PCR assay. This immuneACCESS table, as held by TCRdb, lists in-frame sequences with V and J called but not all clones. Of the missing ones, under half trace to an unresolved V gene in checked studies; the others have no known cause. The sample contains 100,000 or so clones, just over 95% of them found a single time. Of the sample, over 0.2% is held by the ten largest clones. Points on this clone: Which antigen it targets is not known. No qualities accompany the bases; no much larger clone lies one base away.

Measured from the cysteine to the phenylalanine, the CDR3 is 18 residues long. CDR3 DNA only is kept here, 54 bases in frame from base 1. Trimmed from V: 1 base; trimmed from J: 7 bases; junction bases lacking a gene match: 8. Taken from the germline V gene, the CDR1 and CDR2 loops are MGHDK and SYGVNS. The source is a human donor in good health. Sequencing was done on a sample of T cells isolated from PBMCs. The V and J segments used are TRBV25-1 and TRBJ2-1; TRBD2 aligns with 15 central bases. The CDR3 loop reads CASSESRTSGGAGNEQFF. The sequenced DNA is TGTGCCAGCAGTGAATCTCGGACTAGCGGGGGGGCGGGTAATGAGCAGTTCTTC. With the portions outside the CDR3 filled from the reference TRBV25-1 and TRBJ2-1 genes, the complete variable region becomes EADIYQTPRYLVIGTGKKITLECSQTMGHDKMYWYQQDPGMELHLIHYSYGVNSTEKGDLSSESTVSRIRTEHFPLTLESARPSHTSQYLCASSESRTSGGAGNEQFFGPGTRLTVL.